The 32 T cell receptor beta chains reported below all come from one sample, sequenced in a study of blood T cell repertoires in COVID-19. Sequencing was performed with immunoSEQ multiplex PCR; in TCRdb, only in-frame clones are kept and a portion is missing. The profile shows around 59,000 clones, around 88% of them singletons. Material: peripheral blood. The origin of the receptors is a man in his 60s with acute or convalescent COVID-19.

This clone was detected a few times. An end of the junction differs from the germline gene, which may be a read error. This rearrangement joins TRBV7-3 to TRBJ2-4, with 11 positions matching TRBD2. Germline-derived CDR1 and CDR2 are SGHTA and FQGTGA. The CDR3 contains 14 residues. The DNA of the CDR3 is TGTGCCAGCAGCTTAAGCGCTAGCGGGAGGACCTTAACCTTC. It is translated as CASSLSASGRTLTF.

The V call is TRBV6-1, the J call TRBJ2-7, with 10 bases that match TRBD2. Trimming removed 0 bases from V and 3 bases from J; junction bases left unmatched: 2. Per the germline V gene, CDR1 is MNHNS and CDR2 is SASEGT. There are 15 residues in the CDR3. The CDR3 bases are TGTGCCAGCAGTGAAGCGGCTAGCGGGAGCTACGAGCAGTACTTC. This codes for CASSEAASGSYEQYF.

V gene TRBV5-1 combines with J gene TRBJ1-4; 9 bases align to TRBD1. CDR3 length: 16 amino acids. Germline V lookup: CDR1 SGHRS, CDR2 YFSETQ. J was trimmed by 0 bases and V by 4 bases; bases with no gene match: 4. CDR3 residues: CASSRGQGTTNEKLFF. CDR3 nucleotide sequence: TGCGCCAGCAGCCGCGGACAGGGGACAACTAATGAAAAACTGTTTTTT.

Only one count was recorded for this clone. V is TRBV5-1 and J is TRBJ1-1; TRBD1 aligns across 9 bases. This CDR3 spans 13 amino acids. J was trimmed by 7 bases and V by 1 base; bases with no gene match: 2. Germline assignment: CDR1 SGHRS and CDR2 YFSETQ. This CDR3 reads CASSLRQGVEAFF. The CDR3 DNA reads as TGCGCCAGCAGCTTGCGACAGGGGGTTGAAGCTTTCTTT.

The chain joins TRBV4-1 to TRBJ2-1; 8 nucleotides line up with TRBD2. With V trimmed by 4 bases and J by 5 bases, 10 bases remained unmatched. Germline V gene data show CDR1 as MGHRA and CDR2 as YSYEKL. The length of the CDR3 is 16 residues. The DNA for the CDR3 is TGCGCCAGCAGCCCCGGGGAGCGGGAGTATCACAATGAGCAGTTCTTC. Translation gives CASSPGEREYHNEQFF.

This clone occurred a few times. This chain links TRBV3-1 (or the pseudogene TRBV3-2) with TRBJ2-3, with TRBD2 identical over 8 bases. This CDR3 has 17 residues. Germline V gene sequence: CDR1 LGHDT, CDR2 YNNKEL (reference sequence). The V and J ends lost 1 base and 5 bases, in that order; junction bases with no gene match: 11. The CDR3 spells CASSQGNQREHRDTQYF. DNA for the CDR3: TGTGCCAGCAGCCAAGGTAACCAGCGGGAGCACAGAGATACGCAGTATTTT.

This sequence joins TRBV5-1 and TRBJ2-5, with a possible D match to TRBD1 (6 bases). There are 15 residues in the CDR3. Germline lookup yields CDR1 SGHRS and CDR2 YFSETQ. V gave up 3 bases and J gave up 2 bases, with 14 bases separating them. The DNA of the CDR3 is TGCGCCAGCAGCTGGGCCGGGACAATGCAAGAGACCCAGTACTTC. Translating gives CASSWAGTMQETQYF.

The chain employs TRBV2 and TRBJ2-7; 7 bases agree with TRBD1. From germline, CDR1 is SNHLY and CDR2 FYNNEI. V gave up 7 bases and J gave up 2 bases; unmatched junction bases: 14. This CDR3 region has 16 residues. CDR3 sequence reads: CASTEGVATGTYEQYF. The CDR3 nucleotides are TGTGCCAGCACCGAGGGGGTAGCGACAGGGACCTACGAGCAGTACTTC.

The chain is built from TRBV6-5 and TRBJ2-7, with 7 positions matching TRBD2. CDR3 size: 15 residues. Germline-derived CDR1 and CDR2 are MNHEY and SVGAGI. V trimming: 0 bases; J trimming: 3 bases; junction bases outside the gene matches: 5. The CDR3 here is CASSYSSSGGYEQYF. The CDR3, as DNA: TGTGCCAGCAGTTACTCATCCTCGGGGGGCTACGAGCAGTACTTC.

V usage is TRBV11-2 and J usage is TRBJ1-2, with D perhaps matching TRBD1 (6 bases). Germline V CDR1 and CDR2: SGHAT, FQNNGV. This CDR3 comprises 13 residues. V lost 5 bases to trimming and J lost 2 bases, with 9 bases between them. The CDR3 bases are TGTGCCAGCAGCCTTGACAGGAACTATGGCTACACCTTC. Translated, it gives CASSLDRNYGYTF.

The rearrangement uses TRBV3-1 (or the pseudogene TRBV3-2) and TRBJ2-1; 10 bases fit TRBD2. V gave up 6 bases and J gave up 6 bases; unmatched junction bases: 14. Germline V gene data show CDR1 as LGHDT and CDR2 as YNNKEL (reference sequence). This CDR3 has 17 amino acids. Here the CDR3 reads CASRERAGGPSGNEQFF. The CDR3 DNA follows: TGTGCCAGCAGGGAGAGAGCGGGAGGGCCGAGCGGCAATGAGCAGTTCTTC.

This chain connects TRBV14 to TRBJ1-5; D not resolved. In germline, CDR1 is SGHDN, CDR2 FVKESK. Trimming stripped 4 bases from V and 0 bases from J, with 7 bases between. The CDR3 covers 14 residues. The CDR3 spells CASSRGGSNQPQHF. The CDR3 coding sequence is TGTGCCAGCAGCCGGGGAGGTAGCAATCAGCCCCAGCATTTT.

The rearrangement uses TRBV6-6 and TRBJ1-1; no firm D call. There are 14 residues in the CDR3. V lost 6 bases, J lost 0 bases, and 11 bases lay in between. CDR1 is MNHNY and CDR2 is SVGAGI in the germline V gene (reference sequence). The CDR3 DNA follows: TGTGCCAGCAGGCCCGAGGCCTTGAACACTGAAGCTTTCTTT. It translates to CASRPEALNTEAFF.

The chain carries TRBV4-1 and TRBJ2-2; 12 nucleotides agree with TRBD2. The CDR3 totals 18 residues. V shed 2 bases, J shed 3 bases, and the junction held 7 bases outside the gene matches. Germline V gene lookup returns CDR1 MGHRA and CDR2 YSYEKL. CDR3 DNA: TGCGCCAGCAGCCAACAACTAGCGGGAGGACTTGACACCGGGGAGCTGTTTTTT. Its translation: CASSQQLAGGLDTGELFF.

The CDR3 loop reads CASSMQGATYEQYF. The CDR3 bases are TGTGCCAGTAGTATGCAGGGGGCGACCTACGAGCAGTACTTC. The V call is TRBV19, the J call TRBJ2-7, with TRBD1 matching 8 bases. Germline V gene data show CDR1 as LNHDA and CDR2 as SQIVND (reference sequence). This CDR3 region has 14 residues. V lost 3 bases to trimming and J lost 2 bases; unmatched junction nucleotides: 3.

The rearrangement uses TRBV2 and TRBJ2-3, with 7 bases lining up with TRBD2. This CDR3 has 14 amino acids. Germline lookup yields CDR1 SNHLY and CDR2 FYNNEI. Trimming cost V 3 bases and J 6 bases; bases outside gene matches: 6. CDR3: CASSEGRERDTQYF. For the CDR3, the DNA is TGTGCCAGCAGTGAGGGGCGGGAGAGGGATACGCAGTATTTT.

J is TRBJ2-3 and V is TRBV15, with TRBD2 matching 13 bases. Germline V gives CDR1 LNHNV, CDR2 YYDKDF (reference sequence). V lost 5 bases to trimming and J lost 1 base; unmatched junction nucleotides: 0. The CDR3 is 15 residues long. The CDR3 region has the DNA TGTGCCACCAGCGGACTAGCGGGAGGCACAGATACGCAGTATTTT. Its protein is CATSGLAGGTDTQYF.

In its sample, this clone was seen once. The rearrangement links TRBV27 to TRBJ2-7; 9 bases fit TRBD2. Trimming removed 5 bases from V and 2 bases from J; junction bases left unmatched: 7. The CDR3 runs 15 residues. In germline, CDR1 is MNHEY, CDR2 SMNVEV (reference sequence). CDR3 residues: CASSPRLAGPYEQYF. The CDR3 DNA follows: TGTGCCAGCAGTCCCCGCCTAGCGGGACCCTACGAGCAGTACTTC.

The rearrangement joins TRBV6-2 or TRBV6-3 to TRBJ2-2; 7 nucleotides match TRBD1. This CDR3 spans 15 amino acids. V was clipped by 4 bases and J by 0 bases; unmatched bases: 2. Germline lookup yields CDR1 MNHEY and CDR2 SVGEGT. The CDR3 bases are TGTGCCAGCAGTTTAGGGGGCGCGAACACCGGGGAGCTGTTTTTT. The encoded protein is CASSLGGANTGELFF.

The genes are TRBV5-4 and TRBJ2-1; possible D gene TRBD2, 6 bases. The germline V and J ends were trimmed by 0 bases and 7 bases, with 17 bases remaining between them. The CDR3 sequence is 16 residues long. Germline CDR1 reads SGHNT; CDR2 reads YYREEE (reference sequence). The CDR3 DNA reads TGTGCCAGCAGCTTGGCCGGAGGGAGTCTCGGGAATGAGCAGTTCTTC. Protein: CASSLAGGSLGNEQFF.

This chain joins TRBV3-1 (or the pseudogene TRBV3-2) and TRBJ1-3, with D possibly matching TRBD1 (5 bases). Trimming left V 1 base short and J 0 bases short, with 13 bases between. This CDR3 is 17 amino acids long. Germline CDR1 LGHDT, CDR2 YNNKEL (reference sequence). CDR3 in amino acids: CASSQGYSGGSGNTIYF. CDR3 DNA sequence: TGTGCCAGCAGCCAAGGTTACTCCGGGGGCTCTGGAAACACCATATATTTT.

The genes are TRBV9 and TRBJ1-1, with 7 bases that match TRBD1. Germline lookup yields CDR1 SGDLS and CDR2 YYNGEE. The J segment lost 4 bases and the V segment lost 4 bases, leaving 7 bases of the junction unmatched. CDR3 size: 14 residues. CDR3 in DNA: TGTGCCAGCAGCCGCGAGGGGGCCATCACTGAAGCTTTCTTT. This encodes CASSREGAITEAFF.

V gene TRBV19 combines with J gene TRBJ1-6, with D unclear. The CDR3 covers 15 residues. From germline, CDR1 is LNHDA and CDR2 SQIVND (reference sequence). Trimming took 2 bases from V and 7 from J, leaving 12 bases between them. The CDR3 nucleotides are TGTGCCAGTAGTATACGGTCGGCGGAAAATTCACCCCTCCACTTT. This codes for CASSIRSAENSPLHF.

This clone was seen a single time. The V gene is TRBV19, the J gene TRBJ1-2; 9 bases align to TRBD1. V gave up 4 bases and J gave up 8 bases; unmatched junction bases: 8. The CDR3 contains 14 residues. The germline CDR1 and CDR2 sequences are LNHDA and SQIVND (reference sequence). CDR3 in amino acids: CASSRQGDLQGYTF. The CDR3 DNA reads as TGTGCCAGTAGTAGACAGGGGGATCTTCAAGGCTACACCTTC.

This clone has a handful of counts. The V call is TRBV24-1, the J call TRBJ1-2, with TRBD1 matching 7 bases. This CDR3 has 13 residues. V trimming: 4 bases; J trimming: 7 bases; junction bases outside the gene matches: 5. From germline, CDR1 is KGHDR and CDR2 SFDVKD. This CDR3 is CATSERQGRGYTF. The DNA of the CDR3 is TGTGCCACCAGTGAGCGACAGGGCCGTGGCTACACCTTC.

The V call is TRBV11-2, the J call TRBJ2-1; D unclear. This CDR3 is built from 14 residues. The germline CDR1 and CDR2 sequences are SGHAT and FQNNGV. Trimming removed 5 bases from V and 9 bases from J, with 17 bases in between. In DNA form, the CDR3 reads TGTGCCAGCAGCCCTATACGTTCCCTGGTTGAGCAGTTCTTC. It yields the protein CASSPIRSLVEQFF.

The J gene is TRBJ1-5, the V gene TRBV28; possible D gene TRBD1, 6 bases. The CDR3 is made up of 13 amino acids. V lost 5 bases to trimming and J lost 3 bases, with 8 bases between them. Germline V CDR1 and CDR2: MDHEN, SYDVKM. As DNA, the CDR3 is TGTGCCAGCAGTAGACAGGACAATCAGCCCCAGCATTTT. Its protein product is CASSRQDNQPQHF.

The chain uses TRBV27 and TRBJ2-3, with 8 bases that match TRBD1. Trimming removed 5 bases from V and 3 bases from J; junction bases left unmatched: 4. There are 14 residues in the CDR3. From germline, CDR1 is MNHEY and CDR2 SMNVEV (reference sequence). The DNA for the CDR3 is TGTGCCAGCAGTCGGGACAGGACTACAGATACGCAGTATTTT. Protein product: CASSRDRTTDTQYF.

The chain has TRBV3-1 (or the pseudogene TRBV3-2) and TRBJ2-7, with 12 bases aligning to TRBD2. CDR1 is LGHDT and CDR2 is YNNKEL in the germline V gene (reference sequence). CDR3 length: 17 amino acids. V was pared by 1 base and J by 5 bases, with 9 bases of the junction left unmatched. This CDR3 reads CASSQGRRLAGGDEQYF. The CDR3 region has the DNA TGTGCCAGCAGCCAAGGAAGGAGGCTAGCGGGAGGGGACGAGCAGTACTTC.

The V gene is TRBV19, the J gene TRBJ2-3; possibly TRBD1 for D (6 bases). The CDR3 is 13 residues long. V was trimmed by 6 bases and J by 2 bases, leaving 9 bases between them. Germline values: CDR1 LNHDA, CDR2 SQIVND (reference sequence). The chain's CDR3 is CASSGQNTDTQYF. The CDR3 DNA reads as TGTGCCAGTAGCGGACAGAACACAGATACGCAGTATTTT.

In nucleotides, the CDR3 is TGCGCCAGCAGCCCTCTCAGCAATCAGCCCCAGCATTTT. Its protein is CASSPLSNQPQHF. J is TRBJ1-5 and V is TRBV5-1; D is undetermined. CDR1 is SGHRS, CDR2 YFSETQ, per germline. Trimming removed 4 bases at V and 1 base at J, with 6 bases between. There are 13 residues in the CDR3.

This sequence joins TRBV3-1 (or the pseudogene TRBV3-2) and TRBJ2-7; TRBD1 matches 8 bases. CDR1 is LGHDT, CDR2 YNNKEL, per germline (reference sequence). V lost 4 bases and J lost 1; bases outside the gene matches: 12. This CDR3 has 17 residues. CDR3 protein: CASSPTLDRGISYEQYF. The CDR3 DNA follows: TGTGCCAGCAGCCCAACCCTTGACAGGGGAATTTCCTACGAGCAGTACTTC.